The present TCR beta chain was sequenced within a study of CD8+ T cells in alopecia areata. The CDR3 length is 15 residues. Per germline, CDR1 SGHNT and CDR2 YYREEE (reference sequence). The V gene lost 2 bases and the J gene lost 6 bases, with 18 bases spanning the gap. Sequencing relied on a cDNA template that was reverse transcribed from extracted RNA. The table came from immunoSEQ multiplex PCR; TCRdb's copy has only in-frame clones and leaves some out. The repertoire has 110,000 or so clones, approximately 51% of them found once; the top ten carry 3% to 4%. Treatment given: oral pan-JAK inhibitor, 5-10 mg twice daily.

This sequence was found in a human donor with alopecia areata. The gene calls are TRBV5-4 and TRBJ2-7; perhaps D is TRBD1 or TRBD2 (5 bases each). Source: CD4+ T cells sorted from blood, taken at week 24, from a patient treated with tofacitinib. CDR3 nucleotide sequence: TGTGCCAGCAGCTTTCCCGGGACGGGCCTCTCCGAGCAGTACTTC. Protein sequence: CASSFPGTGLSEQYF. The entire variable domain, with the rest obtained from reference TRBV5-4 and TRBJ2-7, is as follows: ETGVTQSPTHLIKTRGQQVTLRCSSQSGHNTVSWYQQALGQGPQFIFQYYREEENGRGNFPPRFSGLQFPNYSSELNVNALELDDSALYLCASSFPGTGLSEQYFGPGTRLTVT.